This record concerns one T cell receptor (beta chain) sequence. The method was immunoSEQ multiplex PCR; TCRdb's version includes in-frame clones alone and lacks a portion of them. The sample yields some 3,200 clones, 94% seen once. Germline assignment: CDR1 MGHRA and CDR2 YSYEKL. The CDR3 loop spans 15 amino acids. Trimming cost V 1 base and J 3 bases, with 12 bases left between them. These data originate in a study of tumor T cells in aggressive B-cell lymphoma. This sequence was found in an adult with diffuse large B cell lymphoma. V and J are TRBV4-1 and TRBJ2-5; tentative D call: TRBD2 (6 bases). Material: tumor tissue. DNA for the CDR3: TGCGCCAGCAGCCAAGGGGCCGCGGGAAAAGAGACCCAGTACTTC. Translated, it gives CASSQGAAGKETQYF.